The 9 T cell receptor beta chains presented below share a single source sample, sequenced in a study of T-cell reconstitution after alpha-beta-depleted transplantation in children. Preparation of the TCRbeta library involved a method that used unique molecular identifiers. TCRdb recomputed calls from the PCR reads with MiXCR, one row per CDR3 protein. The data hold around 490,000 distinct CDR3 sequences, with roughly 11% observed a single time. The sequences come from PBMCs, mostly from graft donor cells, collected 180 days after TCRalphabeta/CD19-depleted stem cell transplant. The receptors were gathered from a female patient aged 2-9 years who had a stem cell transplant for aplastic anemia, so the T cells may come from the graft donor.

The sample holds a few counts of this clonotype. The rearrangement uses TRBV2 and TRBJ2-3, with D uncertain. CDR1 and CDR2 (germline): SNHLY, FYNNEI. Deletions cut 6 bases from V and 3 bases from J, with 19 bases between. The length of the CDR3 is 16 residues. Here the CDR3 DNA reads TGTGCCAGCAGAGCAGAAGTAGGGATCCCAACAGATACGCAGTATTTT. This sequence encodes CASRAEVGIPTDTQYF. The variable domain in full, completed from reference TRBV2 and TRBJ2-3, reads EPEVTQTPSHQVTQMGQEVILRCVPISNHLYFYWYRQILGQKVEFLVSFYNNEISEKSEIFDDQFSVERPDGSNFTLKIRSTKLEDSAMYFCASRAEVGIPTDTQYFGPGTRLTVL.

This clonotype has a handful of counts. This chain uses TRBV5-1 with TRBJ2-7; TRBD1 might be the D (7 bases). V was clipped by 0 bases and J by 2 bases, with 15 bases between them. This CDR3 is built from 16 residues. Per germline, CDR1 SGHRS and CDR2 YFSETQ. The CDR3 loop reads CASSLAGPGGTYEQYV. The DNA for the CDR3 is TGCGCCAGCAGCTTGGCCGGTCCAGGGGGGACCTACGAGCAGTACGTC.

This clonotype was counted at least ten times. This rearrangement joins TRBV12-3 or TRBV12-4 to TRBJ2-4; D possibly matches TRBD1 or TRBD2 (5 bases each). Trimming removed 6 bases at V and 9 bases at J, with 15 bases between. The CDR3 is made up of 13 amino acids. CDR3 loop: CASSNTGAAIQYF. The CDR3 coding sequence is TGTGCCAGCAGCAACACCGGGGCAGCCATTCAGTACTTC.

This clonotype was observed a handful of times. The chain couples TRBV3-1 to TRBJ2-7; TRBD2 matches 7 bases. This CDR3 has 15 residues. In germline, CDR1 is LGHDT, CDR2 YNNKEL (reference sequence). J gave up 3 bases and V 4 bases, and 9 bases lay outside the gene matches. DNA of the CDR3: TGTGCCAGCAGCCGAAGACTAGCAGATAACTACGAGCAGTACTTC. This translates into CASSRRLADNYEQYF.

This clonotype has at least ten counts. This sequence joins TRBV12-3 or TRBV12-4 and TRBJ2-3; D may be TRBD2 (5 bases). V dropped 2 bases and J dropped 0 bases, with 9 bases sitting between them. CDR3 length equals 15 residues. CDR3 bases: TGTGCCAGCAGTTTAATAGCGTCTAGCACAGATACGCAGTATTTT. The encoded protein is CASSLIASSTDTQYF.

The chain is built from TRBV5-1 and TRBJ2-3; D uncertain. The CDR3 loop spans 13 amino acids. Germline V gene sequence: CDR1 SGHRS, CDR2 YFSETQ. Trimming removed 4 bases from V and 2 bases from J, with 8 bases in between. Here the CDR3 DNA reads TGCGCCAGCAGCCCCAGGATCACAGATACGCAGTATTTT. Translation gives CASSPRITDTQYF.

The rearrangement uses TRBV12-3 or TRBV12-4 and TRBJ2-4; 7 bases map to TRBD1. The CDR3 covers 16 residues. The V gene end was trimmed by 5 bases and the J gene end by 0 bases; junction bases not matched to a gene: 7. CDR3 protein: CASSPRGRRAKNIQYF. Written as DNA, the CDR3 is TGTGCCAGCAGTCCGAGGGGGCGGAGAGCCAAAAACATTCAGTACTTC.

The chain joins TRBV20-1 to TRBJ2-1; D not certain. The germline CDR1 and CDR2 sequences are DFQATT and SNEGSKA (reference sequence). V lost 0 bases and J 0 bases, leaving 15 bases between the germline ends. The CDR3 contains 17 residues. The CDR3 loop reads CSARDHMALSSYNEQFF. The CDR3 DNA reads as TGCAGTGCTAGAGATCATATGGCGCTCAGCTCCTACAATGAGCAGTTCTTC.

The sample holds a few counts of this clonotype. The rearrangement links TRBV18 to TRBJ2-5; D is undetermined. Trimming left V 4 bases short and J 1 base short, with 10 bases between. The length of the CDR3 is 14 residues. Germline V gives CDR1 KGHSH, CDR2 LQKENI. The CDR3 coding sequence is TGTGCCAGCTCACTCCCGGACCTCCAAGAGACCCAGTACTTC. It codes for CASSLPDLQETQYF.